This T cell receptor (beta chain) stems from a study of shared T cell receptors in the human thymus. Trimming cost V 3 bases and J 10 bases; bases outside gene matches: 15. The CDR3 runs to 16 residues. CDR1 and CDR2 from the germline V gene are SGHNT and YYREEE (reference sequence). Sequenced by immunoSEQ multiplex PCR; TCRdb stores in-frame clones only, minus some. Among over 450,000 clones listed, 75% to 80% were seen once. This clone was observed a single time. Another study also made use of these data, one on human thymus T cells.

The chain is built from TRBV5-4 and TRBJ2-1, with 8 bases aligning to TRBD2. The source material was thymocytes. The source of this sequence is a boy in the first two years of life with a congenital heart defect. CDR3 sequence: CASSSWTGGPEEEQFF. In nucleotides, the CDR3 is TGTGCCAGCAGCTCCTGGACGGGAGGGCCGGAAGAAGAGCAGTTCTTC. The full variable domain, in which reference TRBV5-4 and TRBJ2-1 provide the parts outside the CDR3, is ETGVTQSPTHLIKTRGQQVTLRCSSQSGHNTVSWYQQALGQGPQFIFQYYREEENGRGNFPPRFSGLQFPNYSSELNVNALELDDSALYLCASSSWTGGPEEEQFFGPGTRLTVL.